This T cell receptor (beta chain) was sequenced during a study of cytomegalovirus exposure and HLA in healthy donors. Study-level results: TCR beta V- and J-gene trimming was later associated with a missense DCLRE1C variant. Most of the TCR beta V segments (in an earlier analysis) were productive either about 87% or about 30% of the time.

This clone occurred a few times. Its matching antigen is unknown. A multiplex PCR was run with 60 Vbeta primers and 13 Jbeta primers. Clones were sequenced by immunoSEQ multiplex PCR, and TCRdb holds only the in-frame ones, with some missing. The data contain around 280,000 clones, about 90% of them seen just once; the ten biggest clones take up 2% to 3%. The sample comprised PBMCs. This receptor was identified in a woman younger than 35 in good health and CMV-seronegative.

In nucleotides, the CDR3 is TGTGCCAGCAGCTTCCAGGCCTCCTACGAGCAGTACTTC. Translated, it gives CASSFQASYEQYF. The chain recombines TRBV5-4 with TRBJ2-7; the D is unclear. V was pared by 2 bases and J by 0 bases, with 6 bases between. CDR3 size: 13 residues. CDR1 and CDR2 (germline): SGHNT, YYREEE (reference sequence).